This entry lists 4 T cell receptor beta chains sequenced from one sample in a study of blood T cell repertoires in COVID-19. TCRdb's table, derived via immunoSEQ multiplex PCR, lists solely in-frame clones and lacks some. The table lists about 250,000 clones, roughly 88% of them singletons. Specimen: peripheral blood. The origin of the receptors is a woman aged 30 to 39 with active or convalescent COVID-19.

The rearrangement uses TRBV2 and TRBJ1-2; D is ambiguous. The CDR3 contains 14 residues. Germline V lookup: CDR1 SNHLY, CDR2 FYNNEI. V lost 7 bases, J lost 4 bases, and 16 bases lay in between. The CDR3 DNA reads TGTGCCAGCAAGGTGGGAGGGCCAGGCTATGGCTACACCTTC. Its protein is CASKVGGPGYGYTF.

The V and J genes are TRBV4-3 and TRBJ1-1; possibly TRBD1 for D (6 bases). Germline CDR1 and CDR2: LGHNA and YSLEER. Deletions cut 3 bases from V and 0 bases from J, with 14 bases between. The CDR3 consists of 16 residues. CDR3: CASSQLPGTMNTEAFF. The CDR3 DNA is TGCGCCAGCAGCCAGCTCCCGGGGACAATGAACACTGAAGCTTTCTTT.

CDR3 loop: CASSYSGGYTEAFF. DNA for the CDR3: TGTGCCAGCAGTTACTCTGGGGGCTACACTGAAGCTTTCTTT. The V call is TRBV6-2 or TRBV6-3, the J call TRBJ1-1; possible D gene TRBD1, 6 bases. Trimming cost V 0 bases and J 3 bases, with 8 bases left between them. CDR3 length equals 14 residues. CDR1 MNHEY and CDR2 SVGEGT come from the germline V gene.

The CDR3 here is CASSVPGDSIKGEQYF. CDR3 nucleotide sequence: TGTGCCAGCAGCGTCCCCGGAGACTCCATAAAGGGGGAGCAGTACTTC. V and J are TRBV9 and TRBJ2-7, with D possibly being TRBD1 (5 bases). Trimming took off 2 bases at V and 7 bases at J, with 22 bases between the two ends. Germline CDR1 and CDR2: SGDLS and YYNGEE. The CDR3 spans 16 residues.